This TCR beta chain appears in the sequencing data of a study of T cell changes during pregnancy in multiple sclerosis. Germline V gene lookup returns CDR1 GTSNPN and CDR2 SVGIG (reference sequence). The CDR3 sequence is 14 residues long. V dropped 4 bases and J dropped 3; count of bases not matched to a gene: 5. Assay used: immunoSEQ multiplex PCR; TCRdb lists only in-frame clones, some missing. This table has approximately 90,000 clones, just under 95% appearing once. The TCR sequence derives from a female donor with multiple sclerosis, enrolled in a pregnancy study. This material consisted of peripheral blood, taken in the third trimester of pregnancy. The genes are TRBV30 and TRBJ2-2, with 7 nucleotides matching TRBD2. The CDR3 region is CAWKLASHTGELFF. CDR3 DNA sequence: TGTGCCTGGAAACTAGCGTCCCACACCGGGGAGCTGTTTTTT.